This T cell receptor beta chain is drawn from a study of T cells in pancreatic ductal adenocarcinoma. The study, taken as a whole, reports: Blood had more productive templates and 8 to 9.5-fold more unique clonotypes than tumor.

The protocol was immunoSEQ multiplex PCR, while the TCRdb copy is restricted to in-frame clones and leaves out a portion. This sample has 15,000 to 20,000 clones, with 85% to 90% found just once. The selected patients with pancreatic ductal adenocarcinoma had surgery but no neoadjuvant therapy. In the case of this clone: Its specificity is unknown.

Trimming left V 3 bases short and J 0 bases short, with 9 bases between. CDR1 and CDR2 (germline): SGHNT, YYREEE (reference sequence). CDR3 length: 15 residues. V is TRBV5-4 and J is TRBJ1-4; D is unclear. This TCR was recovered from a human donor with pancreatic ductal adenocarcinoma. Sequenced material: PBMCs. The CDR3 protein is CASSSRQATNEKLFF. The CDR3 nucleotides are TGTGCCAGCAGCTCTCGTCAGGCAACTAATGAAAAACTGTTTTTT.